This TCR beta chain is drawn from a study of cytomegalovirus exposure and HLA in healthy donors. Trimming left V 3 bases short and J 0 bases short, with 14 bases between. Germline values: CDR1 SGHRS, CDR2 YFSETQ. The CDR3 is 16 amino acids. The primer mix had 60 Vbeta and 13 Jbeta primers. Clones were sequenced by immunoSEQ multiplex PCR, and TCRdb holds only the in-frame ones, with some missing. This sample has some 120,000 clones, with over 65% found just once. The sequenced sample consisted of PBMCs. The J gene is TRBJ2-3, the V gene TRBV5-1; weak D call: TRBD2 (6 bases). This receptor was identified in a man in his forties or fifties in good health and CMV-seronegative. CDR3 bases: TGCGCCAGCAGCTCCCTTGGCGGGATTAGCACAGATACGCAGTATTTT. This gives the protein CASSSLGGISTDTQYF.